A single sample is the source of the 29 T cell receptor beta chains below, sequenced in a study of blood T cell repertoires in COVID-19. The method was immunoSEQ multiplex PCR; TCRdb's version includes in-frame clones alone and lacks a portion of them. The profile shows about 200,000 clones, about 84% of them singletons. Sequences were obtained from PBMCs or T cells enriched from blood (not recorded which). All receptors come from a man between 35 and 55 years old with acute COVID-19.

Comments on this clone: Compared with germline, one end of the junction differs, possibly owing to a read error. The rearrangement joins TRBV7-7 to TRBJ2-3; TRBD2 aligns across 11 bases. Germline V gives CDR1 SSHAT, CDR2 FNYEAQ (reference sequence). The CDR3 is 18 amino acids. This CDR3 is CASSPRLASGGSTDTQYF. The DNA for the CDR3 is TGTGCTAGCAGCCCAAGGTTGGCTAGCGGGGGGAGCACAGATACGCAGTATTTT.

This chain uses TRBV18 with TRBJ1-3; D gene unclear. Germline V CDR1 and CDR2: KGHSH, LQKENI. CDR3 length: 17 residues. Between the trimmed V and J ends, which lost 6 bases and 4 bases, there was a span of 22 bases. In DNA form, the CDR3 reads TGTGCCAGCTCTAATACGGCACCGCGGACTGCCGGAAACACCATATATTTT. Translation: CASSNTAPRTAGNTIYF.

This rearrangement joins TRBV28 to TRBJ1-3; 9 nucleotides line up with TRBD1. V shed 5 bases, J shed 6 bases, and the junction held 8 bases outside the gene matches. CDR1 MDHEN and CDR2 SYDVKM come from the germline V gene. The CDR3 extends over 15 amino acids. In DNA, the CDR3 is TGTGCCAGCAGTAGGGGCGGGACAGGGTTAAACACCATATATTTT. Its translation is CASSRGGTGLNTIYF. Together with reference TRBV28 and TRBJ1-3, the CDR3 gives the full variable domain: DVKVTQSSRYLVKRTGEKVFLECVQDMDHENMFWYRQDPGLGLRLIYFSYDVKMKEKGDIPEGYSVSREKKERFSLILESASTNQTSMYLCASSRGGTGLNTIYFGEGSWLTVV.

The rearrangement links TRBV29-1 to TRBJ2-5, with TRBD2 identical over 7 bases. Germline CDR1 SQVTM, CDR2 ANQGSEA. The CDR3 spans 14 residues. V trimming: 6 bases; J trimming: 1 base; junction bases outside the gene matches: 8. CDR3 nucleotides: TGCAGCGTCGACCCCCCGGGAGGCCAAGAGACCCAGTACTTC. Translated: CSVDPPGGQETQYF.

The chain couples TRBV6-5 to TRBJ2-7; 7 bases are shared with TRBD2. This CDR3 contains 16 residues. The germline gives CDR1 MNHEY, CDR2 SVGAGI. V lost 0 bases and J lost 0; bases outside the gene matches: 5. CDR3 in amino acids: CASSYSGRTASYEQYF. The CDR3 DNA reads TGTGCCAGCAGTTACTCCGGGAGGACCGCCTCCTACGAGCAGTACTTC.

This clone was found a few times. The CDR3 DNA sequence: TGTGCCAGCAGTGACGGTGGAGGGGACGACCCATATGGCTACACCTTC. Its protein is CASSDGGGDDPYGYTF. The V gene is TRBV6-4, the J gene TRBJ1-2, with D possibly matching TRBD1 (5 bases). V lost 2 bases to trimming and J lost 5 bases, with 18 bases between them. Germline lookup yields CDR1 MRHNA and CDR2 SNTAGT. This CDR3 is 16 amino acids long.

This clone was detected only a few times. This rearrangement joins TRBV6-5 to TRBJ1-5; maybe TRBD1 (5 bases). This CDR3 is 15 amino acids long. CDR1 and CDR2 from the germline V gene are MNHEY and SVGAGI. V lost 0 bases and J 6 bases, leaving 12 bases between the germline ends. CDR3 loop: CASSYSGGVGQPQHF. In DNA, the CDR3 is TGTGCCAGCAGTTACTCTGGGGGGGTCGGTCAGCCCCAGCATTTT.

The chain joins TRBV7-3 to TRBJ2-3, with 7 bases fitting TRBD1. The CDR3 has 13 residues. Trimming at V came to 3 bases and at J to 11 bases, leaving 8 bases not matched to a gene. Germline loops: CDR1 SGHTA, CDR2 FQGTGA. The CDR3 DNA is TGTGCCAGCAGCTTCCACGAGCAGGGGGTGCAGTATTTT. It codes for CASSFHEQGVQYF. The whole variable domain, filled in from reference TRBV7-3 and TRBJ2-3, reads GAGVSQTPSNKVTEKGKYVELRCDPISGHTALYWYRQSLGQGPEFLIYFQGTGAADDSGLPNDRFFAVRPEGSVSTLKIQRTERGDSAVYLCASSFHEQGVQYFGPGTRLTVL.

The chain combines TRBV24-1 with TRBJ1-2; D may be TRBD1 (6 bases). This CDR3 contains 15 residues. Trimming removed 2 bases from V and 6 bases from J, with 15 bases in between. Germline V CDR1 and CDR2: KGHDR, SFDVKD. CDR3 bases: TGTGCCACCAGTGATTCCGGACAGATTCAGGATGGCTACACCTTC. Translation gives CATSDSGQIQDGYTF.

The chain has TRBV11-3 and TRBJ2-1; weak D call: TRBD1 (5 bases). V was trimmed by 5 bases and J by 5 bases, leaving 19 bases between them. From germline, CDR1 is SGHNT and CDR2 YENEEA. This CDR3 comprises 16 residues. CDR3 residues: CASSPGNDRGHNEQFF. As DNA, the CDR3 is TGTGCCAGCAGCCCTGGGAATGACAGAGGCCACAATGAGCAGTTCTTC. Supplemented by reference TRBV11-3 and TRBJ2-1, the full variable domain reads EAGVVQSPRYKIIEKKQPVAFWCNPISGHNTLYWYLQNLGQGPELLIRYENEEAVDDSQLPKDRFSAERLKGVDSTLKIQPAELGDSAVYLCASSPGNDRGHNEQFFGPGTRLTVL.

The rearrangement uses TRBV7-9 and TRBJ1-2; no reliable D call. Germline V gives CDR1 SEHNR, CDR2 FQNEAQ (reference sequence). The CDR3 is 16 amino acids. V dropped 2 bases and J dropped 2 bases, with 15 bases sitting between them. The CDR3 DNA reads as TGTGCCAGCAGCTTATTACCCACCGGAGGGAACTATGGCTACACCTTC. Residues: CASSLLPTGGNYGYTF. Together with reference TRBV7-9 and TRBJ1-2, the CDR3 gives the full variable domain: DTGVSQNPRHKITKRGQNVTFRCDPISEHNRLYWYRQTLGQGPEFLTYFQNEAQLEKSRLLSDRFSAERPKGSFSTLEIQRTEQGDSAMYLCASSLLPTGGNYGYTFGSGTRLTVV.

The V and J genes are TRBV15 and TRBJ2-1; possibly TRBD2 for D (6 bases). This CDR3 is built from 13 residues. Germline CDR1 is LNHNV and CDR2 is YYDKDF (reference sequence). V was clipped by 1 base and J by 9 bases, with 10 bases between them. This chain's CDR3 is CATSRAQGGEQFF. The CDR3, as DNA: TGTGCCACCAGCAGAGCTCAGGGAGGTGAGCAGTTCTTC.

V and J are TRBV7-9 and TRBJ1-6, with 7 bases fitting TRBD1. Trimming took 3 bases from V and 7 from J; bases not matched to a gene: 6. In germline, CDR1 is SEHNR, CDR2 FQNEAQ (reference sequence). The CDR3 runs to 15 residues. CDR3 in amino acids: CASSLVTGVNSPLHF. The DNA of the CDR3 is TGTGCCAGCAGCTTGGTTACAGGGGTGAATTCACCCCTCCACTTT.

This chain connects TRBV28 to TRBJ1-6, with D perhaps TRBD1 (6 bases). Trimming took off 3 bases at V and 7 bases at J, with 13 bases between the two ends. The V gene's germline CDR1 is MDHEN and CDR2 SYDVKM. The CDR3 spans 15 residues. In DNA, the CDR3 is TGTGCCAGCAGTTTGGCCGGGACAAGGAATTCACCCCTCCACTTT. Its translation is CASSLAGTRNSPLHF. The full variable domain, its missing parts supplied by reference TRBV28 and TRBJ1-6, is DVKVTQSSRYLVKRTGEKVFLECVQDMDHENMFWYRQDPGLGLRLIYFSYDVKMKEKGDIPEGYSVSREKKERFSLILESASTNQTSMYLCASSLAGTRNSPLHFGNGTRLTVT.

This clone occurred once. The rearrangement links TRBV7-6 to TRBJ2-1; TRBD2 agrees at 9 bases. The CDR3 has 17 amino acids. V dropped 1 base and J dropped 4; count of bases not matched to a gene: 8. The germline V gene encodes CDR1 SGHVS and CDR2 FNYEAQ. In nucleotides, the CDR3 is TGTGCCAGCAGCTTAGTAATTCCGGGACTAGCTTACAATGAGCAGTTCTTC. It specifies CASSLVIPGLAYNEQFF.

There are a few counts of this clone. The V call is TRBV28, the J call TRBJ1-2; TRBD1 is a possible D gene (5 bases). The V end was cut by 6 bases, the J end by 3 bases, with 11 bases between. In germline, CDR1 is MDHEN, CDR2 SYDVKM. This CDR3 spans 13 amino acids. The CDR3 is CASSLREDYGYTF. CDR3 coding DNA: TGTGCCAGCAGCCTCAGGGAGGACTATGGCTACACCTTC.

In nucleotides, the CDR3 is TGTGCCAGCATCACCAATGCGGGACAGGCCGAAAAACTGTTTTTT. Translated: CASITNAGQAEKLFF. This chain connects TRBV28 to TRBJ1-4, with 8 nucleotides matching TRBD1. CDR3 length equals 15 residues. Germline trimming cut 7 bases from V and 8 bases from J; bases unmatched to any gene: 12. CDR1 and CDR2 from the germline V gene are MDHEN and SYDVKM.

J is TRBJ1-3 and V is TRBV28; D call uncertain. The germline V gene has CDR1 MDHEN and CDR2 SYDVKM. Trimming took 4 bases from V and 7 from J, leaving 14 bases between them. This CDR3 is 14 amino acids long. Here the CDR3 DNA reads TGTGCCAGCAGTTCCCGGAGATTTGGGAACACCATATATTTT. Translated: CASSSRRFGNTIYF.

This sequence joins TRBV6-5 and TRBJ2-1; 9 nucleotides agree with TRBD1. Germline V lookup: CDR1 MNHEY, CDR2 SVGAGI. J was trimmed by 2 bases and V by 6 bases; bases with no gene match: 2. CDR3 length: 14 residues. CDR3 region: CASRGQGTYNEQFF. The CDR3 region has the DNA TGTGCCAGCAGGGGACAGGGAACCTACAATGAGCAGTTCTTC.

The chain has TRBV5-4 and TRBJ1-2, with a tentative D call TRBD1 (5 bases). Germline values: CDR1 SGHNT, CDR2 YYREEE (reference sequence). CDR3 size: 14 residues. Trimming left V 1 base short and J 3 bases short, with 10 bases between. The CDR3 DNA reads TGTGCCAGCAGCTTGACAGGCAGGGACTATGGCTACACCTTC. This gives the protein CASSLTGRDYGYTF.

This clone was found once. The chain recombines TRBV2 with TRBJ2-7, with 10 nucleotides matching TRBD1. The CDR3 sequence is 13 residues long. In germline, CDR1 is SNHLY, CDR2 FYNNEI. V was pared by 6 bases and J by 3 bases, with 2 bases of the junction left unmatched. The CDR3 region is CASRGQGRYEQYF. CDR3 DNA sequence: TGTGCCAGCAGGGGACAGGGGCGCTACGAGCAGTACTTC.

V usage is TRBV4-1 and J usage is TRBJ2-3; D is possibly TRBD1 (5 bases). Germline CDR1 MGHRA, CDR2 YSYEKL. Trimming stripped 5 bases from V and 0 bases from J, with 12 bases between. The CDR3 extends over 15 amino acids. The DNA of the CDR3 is TGCGCCAGCAGCTCGACAGACCAGAGCACAGATACGCAGTATTTT. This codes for CASSSTDQSTDTQYF.

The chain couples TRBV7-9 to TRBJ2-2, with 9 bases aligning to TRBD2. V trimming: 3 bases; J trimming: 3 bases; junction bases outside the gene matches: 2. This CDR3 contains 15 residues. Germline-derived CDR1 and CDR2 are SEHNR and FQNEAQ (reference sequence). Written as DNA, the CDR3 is TGTGCCAGCAGCTTTGTAGCGGGAGACACCGGGGAGCTGTTTTTT. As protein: CASSFVAGDTGELFF.

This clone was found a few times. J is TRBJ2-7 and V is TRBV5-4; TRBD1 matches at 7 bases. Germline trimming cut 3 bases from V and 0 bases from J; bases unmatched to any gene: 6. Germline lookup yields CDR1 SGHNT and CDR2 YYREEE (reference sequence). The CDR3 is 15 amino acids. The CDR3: CASSSAYRGSYEQYF. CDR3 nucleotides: TGTGCCAGCAGCTCCGCTTACAGGGGCTCCTACGAGCAGTACTTC.

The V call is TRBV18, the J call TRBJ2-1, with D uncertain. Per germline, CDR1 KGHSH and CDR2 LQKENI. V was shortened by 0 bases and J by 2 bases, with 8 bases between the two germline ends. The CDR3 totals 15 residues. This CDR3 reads CASSPPTAAYNEQFF. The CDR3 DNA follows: TGTGCCAGCTCACCACCGACTGCCGCCTACAATGAGCAGTTCTTC.

The DNA for the CDR3 is TGTGCCAGCGGACTAGCGGGAGGATTGGGCGAGACCCAGTACTTC. It yields the protein CASGLAGGLGETQYF. The V call is TRBV5-6, the J call TRBJ2-5, with 14 bases fitting TRBD2. Losses at the gene ends were 7 bases for V and 5 bases for J; bases not matched to a gene: 7. The germline V gene has CDR1 SGHDT and CDR2 YYEEEE. This CDR3 region has 15 residues.

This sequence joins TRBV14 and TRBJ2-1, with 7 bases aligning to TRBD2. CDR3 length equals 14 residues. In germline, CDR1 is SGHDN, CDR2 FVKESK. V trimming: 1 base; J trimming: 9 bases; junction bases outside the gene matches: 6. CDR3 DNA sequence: TGTGCCAGCAGCCAAGGACTAGCTTTTGGTGAGCAGTTCTTC. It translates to CASSQGLAFGEQFF. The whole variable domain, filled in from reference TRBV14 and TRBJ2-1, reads EAGVTQFPSHSVIEKGQTVTLRCDPISGHDNLYWYRRVMGKEIKFLLHFVKESKQDESGMPNNRFLAERTGGTYSTLKVQPAELEDSGVYFCASSQGLAFGEQFFGPGTRLTVL.

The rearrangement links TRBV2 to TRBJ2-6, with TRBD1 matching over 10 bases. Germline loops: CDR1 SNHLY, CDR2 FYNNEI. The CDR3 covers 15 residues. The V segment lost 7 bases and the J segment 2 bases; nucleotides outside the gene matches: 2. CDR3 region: CASTGQGAGANVLTF. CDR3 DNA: TGTGCCAGCACCGGACAGGGGGCTGGGGCCAACGTCCTGACTTTC.

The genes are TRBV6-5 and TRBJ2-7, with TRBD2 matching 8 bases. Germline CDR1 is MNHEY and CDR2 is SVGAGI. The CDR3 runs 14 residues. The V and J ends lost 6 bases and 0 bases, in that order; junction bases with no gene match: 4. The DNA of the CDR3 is TGTGCCAGCAGCCTAGCGGGCGACTCCTACGAGCAGTACTTC. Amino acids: CASSLAGDSYEQYF.